A single sample gave rise to the 14 T cell receptor beta chains below, sequenced in a study of blood T cell repertoires in COVID-19. The table came from immunoSEQ multiplex PCR; TCRdb's copy has only in-frame clones and leaves some out. This sample carries around 140,000 clones, around 90% of them seen once, and the ten largest clones take 1.5% to 1.7%. The sequencing input was peripheral blood. The receptor source for this set is a woman aged 60 to 75 with acute or convalescent COVID-19.

This clone has only a few counts. The genes are TRBV9 and TRBJ1-1, with a tentative D call TRBD1 (5 bases). The CDR3 consists of 13 residues. V was trimmed by 1 base and J by 6 bases, leaving 10 bases between them. Germline-derived CDR1 and CDR2 are SGDLS and YYNGEE. The CDR3 DNA reads TGTGCCAGCAGCGTAAATTCGGGGGCTGAAGCTTTCTTT. Its translation is CASSVNSGAEAFF.

V and J are TRBV27 and TRBJ2-5; 11 bases are a match to TRBD2. Germline V gene lookup returns CDR1 MNHEY and CDR2 SMNVEV (reference sequence). The CDR3 covers 15 residues. The junction had 0 bases not matched to a gene; V was cut back by 2 bases and J by 1 base. CDR3 nucleotides: TGTGCCAGCAGTTTACTAGCGGGGGGCCAAGAGACCCAGTACTTC. Residues: CASSLLAGGQETQYF.

The gene calls are TRBV9 and TRBJ1-5; D is ambiguous. V lost 0 bases to trimming and J lost 1 base, with 8 bases between them. The V gene's germline CDR1 is SGDLS and CDR2 YYNGEE. This CDR3 contains 15 residues. Here the CDR3 reads CASSVAEGSNQPQHF. The CDR3 DNA follows: TGTGCCAGCAGCGTAGCAGAGGGCAGCAATCAGCCCCAGCATTTT.

In this sample, this clone turned up a few times. The V and J genes are TRBV19 and TRBJ1-2; perhaps TRBD1 as D (5 bases). Looked up from germline, CDR1 is LNHDA and CDR2 is SQIVND (reference sequence). The CDR3 covers 15 residues. Trimming shortened V by 3 bases and J by 2 bases, and 13 bases separated the two germline ends. CDR3 loop: CASSIGRGRNYGYTF. The CDR3 coding sequence is TGTGCCAGTAGTATTGGAAGGGGTCGGAACTATGGCTACACCTTC. Full variable domain (rest looked up from reference TRBV19 and TRBJ1-2): DGGITQSPKYLFRKEGQNVTLSCEQNLNHDAMYWYRQDPGQGLRLIYYSQIVNDFQKGDIAEGYSVSREKKESFPLTVTSAQKNPTAFYLCASSIGRGRNYGYTFGSGTRLTVV.

This chain connects TRBV29-1 to TRBJ1-4; TRBD1 aligns across 7 bases. With 1 base clipped from V and 6 bases from J, the junction kept 2 bases outside the gene matches. CDR1 is SQVTM and CDR2 is ANQGSEA in the germline V gene. This CDR3 spans 13 amino acids. The CDR3 loop is CSVEVGGDEKLFF. As DNA, the CDR3 is TGCAGCGTTGAAGTAGGGGGCGATGAAAAACTGTTTTTT. Looking up the rest from reference TRBV29-1 and TRBJ1-4 gives the full variable domain: SAVISQKPSRDICQRGTSLTIQCQVDSQVTMMFWYRQQPGQSLTLIATANQGSEATYESGFVIDKFPISRPNLTFSTLTVSNMSPEDSSIYLCSVEVGGDEKLFFGSGTQLSVL.

The chain uses TRBV28 and TRBJ2-7; unclear D gene. The germline CDR1 and CDR2 sequences are MDHEN and SYDVKM. V was trimmed by 2 bases and J by 4 bases, leaving 12 bases between them. The CDR3 has 14 amino acids. The CDR3 sequence: CASSLSGPIYEQYF. The DNA of the CDR3 is TGTGCCAGCAGTTTAAGTGGGCCCATTTACGAGCAGTACTTC.

This chain connects TRBV7-2 to TRBJ1-1; 7 nucleotides line up with TRBD1. Germline V CDR1 and CDR2: SGHTA, FQGNSA. This CDR3 is built from 14 residues. After removal of 3 bases from V and 2 bases from J, the junction contained 3 bases not matched to a gene. CDR3 nucleotide sequence: TGTGCCAGCAGCTTGGGACAGTCTAACACTGAAGCTTTCTTT. Its translation is CASSLGQSNTEAFF.

The rearrangement links TRBV30 to TRBJ1-1, with 8 bases aligning to TRBD1. V lost 8 bases and J lost 3; bases outside the gene matches: 8. Germline values: CDR1 GTSNPN, CDR2 SVGIG (reference sequence). The CDR3 loop spans 13 amino acids. The CDR3 here is CAHNDRGDTEAFF. CDR3 DNA: TGTGCCCACAACGACAGGGGAGACACTGAAGCTTTCTTT.

V gene TRBV5-6 combines with J gene TRBJ1-3, with 7 bases lining up with TRBD1. Germline CDR1 reads SGHDT; CDR2 reads YYEEEE. V trimming: 0 bases; J trimming: 5 bases; junction bases outside the gene matches: 14. CDR3 length equals 18 residues. Written as DNA, the CDR3 is TGTGCCAGCAGCTTGGGGGGGAGACAGGGCCTGGAAAGAAACACCATATATTTT. Its translation: CASSLGGRQGLERNTIYF.

The J gene is TRBJ2-2, the V gene TRBV11-2, with D maybe TRBD2 (5 bases). Trimming cost V 3 bases and J 7 bases, with 6 bases left between them. The CDR3 spans 12 residues. Germline assignment: CDR1 SGHAT and CDR2 FQNNGV. CDR3 DNA sequence: TGTGCCAGCAGCTTTGCGGGCGGGGAGCTGTTTTTT. Its translation: CASSFAGGELFF.

The chain links TRBV6-1 to TRBJ2-3; a weak D match, TRBD2 (6 bases). Per germline, CDR1 MNHNS and CDR2 SASEGT. The CDR3 is 16 amino acids. Trimming took 0 bases from V and 1 from J, leaving 11 bases between them. In DNA form, the CDR3 reads TGTGCCAGCAGTGAAGCTCCGGGGGTACGCACAGATACGCAGTATTTT. Its protein is CASSEAPGVRTDTQYF.

This chain links TRBV28 with TRBJ1-6, with D unresolved. V was shortened by 3 bases and J by 8 bases, with 11 bases between the two germline ends. Germline V CDR1 and CDR2: MDHEN, SYDVKM. The CDR3 has 14 amino acids. This CDR3 is CASSLRRVDSPLHF. DNA of the CDR3: TGTGCCAGCAGTTTGAGGAGGGTCGATTCACCCCTCCACTTT.

The chain couples TRBV28 to TRBJ1-1; the D is unclear. CDR3 size: 11 residues. Germline lookup yields CDR1 MDHEN and CDR2 SYDVKM. The V gene lost 3 bases and the J gene lost 11 bases, with 10 bases spanning the gap. CDR3 in DNA: TGTGCCAGCAGTTTCCGGGGAACGGCTTTCTTT. Encoded protein: CASSFRGTAFF.

CDR3 in DNA: TGTGCCAGCAGTTTACGAGCTAACTATGGCTACACCTTC. Its translation is CASSLRANYGYTF. The rearrangement uses TRBV28 and TRBJ1-2; D remains ambiguous. V lost 2 bases to trimming and J lost 0 bases, with 4 bases between them. The germline CDR1 and CDR2 sequences are MDHEN and SYDVKM. The CDR3 length is 13 residues.